Shown below are 2 T cell receptor beta chains from a single sample sequenced in a study of blood T cell repertoires in COVID-19. Clones were sequenced by immunoSEQ multiplex PCR, and TCRdb holds only the in-frame ones, with some missing. This sample has about 130,000 clones, with roughly 80% found just once. The sequencing sample was made of peripheral blood. All receptors come from a woman of 80 years or more with acute or convalescent COVID-19.

This clone was recorded once. The chain carries TRBV5-1 and TRBJ1-1; D call uncertain. Germline V CDR1 and CDR2: SGHRS, YFSETQ. The CDR3 covers 13 residues. V was cut by 7 bases and J by 1 base, with 11 bases left in between. The CDR3 DNA reads as TGCGCCAGCGGAAGGACTGCGAACACTGAAGCTTTCTTT. Translated, it gives CASGRTANTEAFF.

This clone was found once. V usage is TRBV19 and J usage is TRBJ2-1; 8 bases are a match to TRBD2. Per the germline V gene, CDR1 is LNHDA and CDR2 is SQIVND (reference sequence). The CDR3 covers 14 residues. Losses at the gene ends were 7 bases for V and 3 bases for J; bases not matched to a gene: 5. Here the CDR3 reads CASNGGAYYNEQFF. The CDR3 nucleotides read TGTGCCAGTAACGGGGGGGCCTACTACAATGAGCAGTTCTTC.